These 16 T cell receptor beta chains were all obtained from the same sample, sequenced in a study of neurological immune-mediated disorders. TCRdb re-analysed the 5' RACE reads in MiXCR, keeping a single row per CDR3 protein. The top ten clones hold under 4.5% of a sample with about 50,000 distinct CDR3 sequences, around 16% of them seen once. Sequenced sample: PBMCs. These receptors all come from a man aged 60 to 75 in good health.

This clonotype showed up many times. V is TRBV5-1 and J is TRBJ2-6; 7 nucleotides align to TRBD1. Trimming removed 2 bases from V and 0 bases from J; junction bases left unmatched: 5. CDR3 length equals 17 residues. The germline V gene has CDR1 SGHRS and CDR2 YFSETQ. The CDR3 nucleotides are TGCGCCAGCAGCTTCCAACAGGGGAGCTCTGGGGCCAACGTCCTGACTTTC. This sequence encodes CASSFQQGSSGANVLTF.

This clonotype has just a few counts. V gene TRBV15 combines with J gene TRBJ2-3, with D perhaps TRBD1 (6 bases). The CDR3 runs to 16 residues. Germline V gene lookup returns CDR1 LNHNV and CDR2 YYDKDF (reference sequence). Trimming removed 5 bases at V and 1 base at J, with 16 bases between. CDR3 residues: CATSSMGRGRTDTQYF. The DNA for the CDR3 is TGTGCCACCAGCTCAATGGGCAGGGGACGCACAGATACGCAGTATTTT.

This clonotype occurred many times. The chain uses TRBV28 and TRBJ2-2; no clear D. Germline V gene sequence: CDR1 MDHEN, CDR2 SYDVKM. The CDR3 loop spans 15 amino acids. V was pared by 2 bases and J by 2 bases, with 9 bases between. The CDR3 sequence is CASSLGGSNTGELFF. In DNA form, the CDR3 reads TGTGCCAGCAGTTTAGGCGGCAGCAACACCGGGGAGCTGTTTTTT.

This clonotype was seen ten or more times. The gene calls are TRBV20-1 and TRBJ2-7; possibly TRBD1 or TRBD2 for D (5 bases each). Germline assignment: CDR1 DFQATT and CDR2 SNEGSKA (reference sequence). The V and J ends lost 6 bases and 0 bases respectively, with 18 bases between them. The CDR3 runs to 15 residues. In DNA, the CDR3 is TGCAGTGCCAACCCCCTCAGGGAGAGCTCCTACGAGCAGTACTTC. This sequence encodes CSANPLRESSYEQYF.

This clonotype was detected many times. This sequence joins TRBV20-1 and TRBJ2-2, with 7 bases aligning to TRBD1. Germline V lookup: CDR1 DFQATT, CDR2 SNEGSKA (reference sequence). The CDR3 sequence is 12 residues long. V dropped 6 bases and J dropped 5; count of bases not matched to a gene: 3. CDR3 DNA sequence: TGCAGTGCAGAGGACAGGACCGGGGAGCTGTTTTTT. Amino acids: CSAEDRTGELFF.

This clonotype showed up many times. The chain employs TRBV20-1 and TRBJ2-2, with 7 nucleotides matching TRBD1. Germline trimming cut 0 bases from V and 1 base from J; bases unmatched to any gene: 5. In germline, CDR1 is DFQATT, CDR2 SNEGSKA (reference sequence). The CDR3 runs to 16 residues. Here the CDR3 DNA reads TGCAGTGCTAGAGATTTTAGACAGGGGAACACCGGGGAGCTGTTTTTT. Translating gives CSARDFRQGNTGELFF.

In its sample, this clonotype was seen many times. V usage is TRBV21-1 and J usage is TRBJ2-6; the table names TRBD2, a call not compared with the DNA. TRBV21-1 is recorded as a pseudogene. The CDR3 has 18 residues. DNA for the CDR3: TGTGCCAGCAGCAACCCTATAGCGGGGGACTCTGGGGCCAACGTCCTGACTTTC. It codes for CASSNPIAGDSGANVLTF.

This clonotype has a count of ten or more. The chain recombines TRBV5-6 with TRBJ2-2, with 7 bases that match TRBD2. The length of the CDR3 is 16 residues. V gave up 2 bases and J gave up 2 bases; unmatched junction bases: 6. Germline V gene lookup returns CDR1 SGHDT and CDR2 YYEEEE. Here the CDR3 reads CASSFPGGHNTGELFF. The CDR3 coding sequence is TGTGCCAGCAGCTTCCCGGGAGGCCACAACACCGGGGAGCTGTTTTTT.

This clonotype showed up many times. CDR3 coding DNA: TGTGCCACCAGCAGAGATCGGGGGGACTATGGCTACACCTTC. Translation gives CATSRDRGDYGYTF. The rearrangement joins TRBV15 to TRBJ1-2; maybe TRBD1 (5 bases). Germline V gene data show CDR1 as LNHNV and CDR2 as YYDKDF (reference sequence). Between the trimmed V and J ends, which lost 0 bases and 3 bases, there was a span of 8 bases. CDR3 length: 14 residues.

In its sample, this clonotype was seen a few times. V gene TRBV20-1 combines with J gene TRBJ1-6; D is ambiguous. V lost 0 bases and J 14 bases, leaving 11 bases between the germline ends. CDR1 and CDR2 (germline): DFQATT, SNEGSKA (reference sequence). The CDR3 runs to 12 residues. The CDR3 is CSAREQQMALHF. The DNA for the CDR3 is TGCAGTGCTAGAGAACAGCAAATGGCCCTCCACTTT.

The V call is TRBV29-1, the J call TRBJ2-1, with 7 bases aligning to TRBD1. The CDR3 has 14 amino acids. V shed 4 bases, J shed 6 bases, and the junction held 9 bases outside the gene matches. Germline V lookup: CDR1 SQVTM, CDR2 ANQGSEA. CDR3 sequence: CSVVGDSPLNEQFF. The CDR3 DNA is TGCAGCGTTGTGGGGGACAGCCCTCTCAATGAGCAGTTCTTC.

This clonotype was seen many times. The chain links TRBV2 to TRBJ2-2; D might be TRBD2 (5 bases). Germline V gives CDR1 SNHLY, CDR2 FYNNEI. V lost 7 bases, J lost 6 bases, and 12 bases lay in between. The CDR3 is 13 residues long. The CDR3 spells CASKRTVAGELFF. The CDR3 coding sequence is TGTGCCAGCAAGCGGACTGTGGCCGGGGAGCTGTTTTTT.

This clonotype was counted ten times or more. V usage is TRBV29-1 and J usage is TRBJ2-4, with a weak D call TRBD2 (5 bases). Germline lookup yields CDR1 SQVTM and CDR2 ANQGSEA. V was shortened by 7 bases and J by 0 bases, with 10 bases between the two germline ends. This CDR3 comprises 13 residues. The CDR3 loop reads CSGLGRAKNIQYF. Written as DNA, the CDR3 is TGCAGCGGGCTGGGGAGAGCCAAAAACATTCAGTACTTC. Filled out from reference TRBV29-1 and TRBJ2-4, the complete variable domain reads SAVISQKPSRDICQRGTSLTIQCQVDSQVTMMFWYRQQPGQSLTLIATANQGSEATYESGFVIDKFPISRPNLTFSTLTVSNMSPEDSSIYLCSGLGRAKNIQYFGAGTRLSVL.

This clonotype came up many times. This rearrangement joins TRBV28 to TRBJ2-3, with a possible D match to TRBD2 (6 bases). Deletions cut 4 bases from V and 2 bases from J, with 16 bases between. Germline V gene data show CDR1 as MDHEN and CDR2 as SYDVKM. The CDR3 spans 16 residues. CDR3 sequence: CASSSPGLGVTDTQYF. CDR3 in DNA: TGTGCCAGCAGTTCCCCGGGACTGGGGGTCACAGATACGCAGTATTTT.

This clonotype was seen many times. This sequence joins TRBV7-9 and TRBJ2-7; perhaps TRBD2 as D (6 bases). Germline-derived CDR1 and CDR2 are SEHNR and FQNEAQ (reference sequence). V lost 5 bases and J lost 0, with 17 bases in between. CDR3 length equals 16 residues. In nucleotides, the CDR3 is TGTGCCAGCAGCCCCGGTAGTGGGACTGCCTCCTACGAGCAGTACTTC. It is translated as CASSPGSGTASYEQYF.

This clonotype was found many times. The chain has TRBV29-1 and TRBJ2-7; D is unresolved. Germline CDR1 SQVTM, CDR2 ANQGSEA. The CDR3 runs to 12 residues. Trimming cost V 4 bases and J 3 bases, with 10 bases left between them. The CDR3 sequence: CSVAWGNYEQYF. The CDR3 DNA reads TGCAGCGTTGCTTGGGGTAACTACGAGCAGTACTTC.